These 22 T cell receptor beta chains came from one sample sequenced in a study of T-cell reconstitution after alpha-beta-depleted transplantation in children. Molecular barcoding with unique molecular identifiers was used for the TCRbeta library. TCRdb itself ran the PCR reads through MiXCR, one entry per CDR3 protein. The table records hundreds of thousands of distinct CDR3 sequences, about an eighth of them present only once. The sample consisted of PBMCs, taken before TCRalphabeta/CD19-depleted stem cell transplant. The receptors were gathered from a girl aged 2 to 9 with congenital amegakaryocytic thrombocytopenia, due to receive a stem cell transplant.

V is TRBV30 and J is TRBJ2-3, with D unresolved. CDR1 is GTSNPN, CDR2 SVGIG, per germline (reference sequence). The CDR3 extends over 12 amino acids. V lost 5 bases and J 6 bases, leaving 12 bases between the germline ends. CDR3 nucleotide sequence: TGTGCCTGGGGAGAGTCCTTGGATACGCAGTATTTT. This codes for CAWGESLDTQYF.

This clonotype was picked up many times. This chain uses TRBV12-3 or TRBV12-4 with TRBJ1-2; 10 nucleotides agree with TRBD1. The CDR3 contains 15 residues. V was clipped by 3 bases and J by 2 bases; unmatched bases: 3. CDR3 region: CASSLGQGLNYGYTF. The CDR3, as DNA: TGTGCCAGCAGTTTGGGACAGGGGCTAAACTATGGCTACACCTTC.

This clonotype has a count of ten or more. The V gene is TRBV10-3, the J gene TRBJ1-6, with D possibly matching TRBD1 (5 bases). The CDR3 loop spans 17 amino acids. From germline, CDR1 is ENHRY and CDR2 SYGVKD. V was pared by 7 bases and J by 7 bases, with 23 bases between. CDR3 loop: CAINTGTASNENSPLHF. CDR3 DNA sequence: TGTGCCATCAACACGGGGACGGCTAGCAACGAAAATTCACCCCTCCACTTT.

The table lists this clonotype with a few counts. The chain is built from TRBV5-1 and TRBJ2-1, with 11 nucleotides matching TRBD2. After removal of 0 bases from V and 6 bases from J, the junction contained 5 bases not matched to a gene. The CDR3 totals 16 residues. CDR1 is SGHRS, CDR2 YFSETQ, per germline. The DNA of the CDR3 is TGCGCCAGCAGCTTGGAATACGGACTAGCGGGCAATGAGCAGTTCTTC. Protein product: CASSLEYGLAGNEQFF. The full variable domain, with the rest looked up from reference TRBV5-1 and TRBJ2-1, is KAGVTQTPRYLIKTRGQQVTLSCSPISGHRSVSWYQQTPGQGLQFLFEYFSETQRNKGNFPGRFSGRQFSNSRSEMNVSTLELGDSALYLCASSLEYGLAGNEQFFGPGTRLTVL.

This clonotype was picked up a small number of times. CDR3 sequence (DNA): TGTGCCAGCAGCCCTCAGTACCTCTCTGGAAACACCATATATTTT. Translating it yields CASSPQYLSGNTIYF. This sequence joins TRBV7-8 and TRBJ1-3; D unresolved. V was shortened by 5 bases and J by 0 bases, with 11 bases between the two germline ends. Germline values: CDR1 SGHVS, CDR2 FQNEAQ. The CDR3 contains 15 residues.

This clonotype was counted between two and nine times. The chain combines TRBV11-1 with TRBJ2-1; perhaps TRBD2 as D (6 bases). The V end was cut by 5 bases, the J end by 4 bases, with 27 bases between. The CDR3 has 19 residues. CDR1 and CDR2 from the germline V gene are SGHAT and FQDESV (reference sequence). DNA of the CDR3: TGTGCCAGCAGCCCCTCTGGAGGGAGGCCATTACGCGATTACAATGAGCAGTTCTTC. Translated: CASSPSGGRPLRDYNEQFF.

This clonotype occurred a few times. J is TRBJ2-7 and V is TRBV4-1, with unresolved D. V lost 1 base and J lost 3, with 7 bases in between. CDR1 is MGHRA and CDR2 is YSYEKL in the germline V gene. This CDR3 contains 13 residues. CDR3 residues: CASSQGHDYEQYF. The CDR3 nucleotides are TGCGCCAGCAGCCAAGGACATGACTACGAGCAGTACTTC.

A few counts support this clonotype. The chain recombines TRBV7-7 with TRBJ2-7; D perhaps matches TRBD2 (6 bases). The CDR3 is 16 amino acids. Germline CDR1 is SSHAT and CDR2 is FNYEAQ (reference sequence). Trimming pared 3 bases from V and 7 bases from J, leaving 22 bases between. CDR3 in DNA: TGTGCCAGCAGCTTGGGGCCCGGGACTCCTGATCGGGAGCAGTACTTC. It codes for CASSLGPGTPDREQYF.

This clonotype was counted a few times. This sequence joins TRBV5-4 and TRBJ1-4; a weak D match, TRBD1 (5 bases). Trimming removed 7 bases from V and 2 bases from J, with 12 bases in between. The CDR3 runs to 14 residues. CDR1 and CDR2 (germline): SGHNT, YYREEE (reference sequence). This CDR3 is CASSLRDTNEKLFF. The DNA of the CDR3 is TGTGCCAGCTCCCTCCGGGACACTAATGAAAAACTGTTTTTT.

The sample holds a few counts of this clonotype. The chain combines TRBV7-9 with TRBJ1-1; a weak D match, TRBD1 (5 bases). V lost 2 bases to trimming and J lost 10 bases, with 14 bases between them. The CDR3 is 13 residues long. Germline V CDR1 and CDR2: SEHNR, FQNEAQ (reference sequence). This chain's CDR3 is CASSLSREYRAFF. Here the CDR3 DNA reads TGTGCCAGCAGCTTAAGCAGGGAGTACCGAGCTTTCTTT.

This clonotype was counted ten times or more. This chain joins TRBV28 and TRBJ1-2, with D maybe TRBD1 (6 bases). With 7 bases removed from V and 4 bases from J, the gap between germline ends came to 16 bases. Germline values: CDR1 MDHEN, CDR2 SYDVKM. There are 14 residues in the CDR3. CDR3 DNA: TGTGCCAGCACTCGGGACACGTCAAGCTATGGCTACACCTTC. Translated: CASTRDTSSYGYTF.

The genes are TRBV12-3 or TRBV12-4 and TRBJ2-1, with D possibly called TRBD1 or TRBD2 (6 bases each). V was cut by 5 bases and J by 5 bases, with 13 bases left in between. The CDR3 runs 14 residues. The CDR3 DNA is TGTGCCAGCAGTCTAGGGGGGACACACAATGAGCAGTTCTTC. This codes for CASSLGGTHNEQFF.

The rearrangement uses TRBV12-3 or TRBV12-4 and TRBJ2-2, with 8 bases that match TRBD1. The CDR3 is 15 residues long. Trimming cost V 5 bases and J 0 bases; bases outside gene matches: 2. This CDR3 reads CASSTTGANTGELFF. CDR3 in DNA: TGTGCCAGCAGTACGACAGGGGCGAACACCGGGGAGCTGTTTTTT.

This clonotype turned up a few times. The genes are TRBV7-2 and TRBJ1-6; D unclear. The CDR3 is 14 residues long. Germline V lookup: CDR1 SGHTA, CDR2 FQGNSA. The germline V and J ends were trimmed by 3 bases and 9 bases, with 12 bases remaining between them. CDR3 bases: TGTGCCAGCAGCTTGACGCGGCGAATTTCACCCCTCCACTTT. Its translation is CASSLTRRISPLHF.

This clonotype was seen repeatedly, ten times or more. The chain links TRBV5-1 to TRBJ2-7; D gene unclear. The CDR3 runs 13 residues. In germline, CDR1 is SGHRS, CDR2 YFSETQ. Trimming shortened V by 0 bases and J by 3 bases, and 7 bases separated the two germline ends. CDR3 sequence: CASSLEPFYEQYF. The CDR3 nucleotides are TGCGCCAGCAGCTTGGAACCGTTCTACGAGCAGTACTTC.

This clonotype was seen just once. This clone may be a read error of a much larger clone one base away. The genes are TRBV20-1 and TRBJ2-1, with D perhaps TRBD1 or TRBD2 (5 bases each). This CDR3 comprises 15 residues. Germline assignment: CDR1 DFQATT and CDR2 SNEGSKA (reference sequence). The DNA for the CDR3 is TGCAGTGGTCGAGGGGAGCCCAACTCCTACAATCAGCAGTTCTTC. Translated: CSGRGEPNSYNQQFF.

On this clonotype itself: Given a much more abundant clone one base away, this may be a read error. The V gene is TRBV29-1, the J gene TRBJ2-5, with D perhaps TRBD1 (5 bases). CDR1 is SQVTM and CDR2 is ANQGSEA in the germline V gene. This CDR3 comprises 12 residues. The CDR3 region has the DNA TGCAGCGCAGGACACTTTCAAGAGACCCAGCACTTC. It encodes CSAGHFQETQHF.

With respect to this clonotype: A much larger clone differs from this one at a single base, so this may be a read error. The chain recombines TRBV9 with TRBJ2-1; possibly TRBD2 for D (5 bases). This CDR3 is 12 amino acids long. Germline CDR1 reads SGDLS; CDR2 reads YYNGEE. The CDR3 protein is CACSPEDNEQFF. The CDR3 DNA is TGTGCCTGCAGCCCGGAGGACAATGAGCAGTTCTTC.

As DNA, the CDR3 is TGTGCCAGCAGCTCAACGGGTCGACCAGATCCTGCGGCTTATGAGCAGTTCTTC. This sequence encodes CASSSTGRPDPAAYEQFF. The gene calls are TRBV11-1 and TRBJ2-1; no reliable D call. V shed 4 bases and J shed 8 bases, with 27 bases lying between them. The CDR3 is 18 amino acids. The germline gives CDR1 SGHAT, CDR2 FQDESV (reference sequence).

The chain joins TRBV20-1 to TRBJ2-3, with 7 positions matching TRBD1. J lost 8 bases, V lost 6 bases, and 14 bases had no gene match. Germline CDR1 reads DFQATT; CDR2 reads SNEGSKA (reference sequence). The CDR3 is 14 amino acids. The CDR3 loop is CSATGQAWGGTQYF. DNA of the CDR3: TGCAGTGCCACAGGACAGGCTTGGGGTGGTACGCAGTATTTT.

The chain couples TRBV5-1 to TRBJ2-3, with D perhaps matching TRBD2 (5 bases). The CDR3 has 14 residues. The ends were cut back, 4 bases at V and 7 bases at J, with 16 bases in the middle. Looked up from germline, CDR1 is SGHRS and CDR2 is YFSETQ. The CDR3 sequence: CASSLGKPGNTQYF. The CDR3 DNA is TGCGCCAGCAGCCTGGGGAAACCCGGGAATACGCAGTATTTT. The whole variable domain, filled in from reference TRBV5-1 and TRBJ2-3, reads KAGVTQTPRYLIKTRGQQVTLSCSPISGHRSVSWYQQTPGQGLQFLFEYFSETQRNKGNFPGRFSGRQFSNSRSEMNVSTLELGDSALYLCASSLGKPGNTQYFGPGTRLTVL.

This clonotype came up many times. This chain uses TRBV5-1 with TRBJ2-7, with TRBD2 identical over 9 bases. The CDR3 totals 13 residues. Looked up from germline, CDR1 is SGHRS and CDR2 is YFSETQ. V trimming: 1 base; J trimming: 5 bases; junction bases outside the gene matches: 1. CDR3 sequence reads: CASSLPSGNEQYF. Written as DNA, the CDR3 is TGCGCCAGCAGCTTGCCTAGCGGGAACGAGCAGTACTTC.